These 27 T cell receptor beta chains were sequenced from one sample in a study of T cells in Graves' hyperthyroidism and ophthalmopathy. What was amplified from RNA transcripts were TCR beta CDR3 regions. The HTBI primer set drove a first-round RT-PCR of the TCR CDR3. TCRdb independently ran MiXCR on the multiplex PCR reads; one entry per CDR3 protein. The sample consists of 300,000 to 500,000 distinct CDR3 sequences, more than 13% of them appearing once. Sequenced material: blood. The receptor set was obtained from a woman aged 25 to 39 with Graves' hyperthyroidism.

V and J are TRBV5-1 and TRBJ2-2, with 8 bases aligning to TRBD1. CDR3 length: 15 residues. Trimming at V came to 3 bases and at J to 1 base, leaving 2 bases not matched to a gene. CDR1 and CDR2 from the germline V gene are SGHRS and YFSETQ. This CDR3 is CASSSGTGNTGELFF. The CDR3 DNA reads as TGCGCCAGCAGCTCCGGGACAGGGAACACCGGGGAGCTGTTTTTT. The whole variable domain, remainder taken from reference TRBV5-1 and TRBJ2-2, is KAGVTQTPRYLIKTRGQQVTLSCSPISGHRSVSWYQQTPGQGLQFLFEYFSETQRNKGNFPGRFSGRQFSNSRSEMNVSTLELGDSALYLCASSSGTGNTGELFFGEGSRLTVL.

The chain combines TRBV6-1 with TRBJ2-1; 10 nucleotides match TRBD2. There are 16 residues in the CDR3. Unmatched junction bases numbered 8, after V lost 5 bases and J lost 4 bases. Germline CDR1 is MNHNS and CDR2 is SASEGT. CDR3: CASSTTGLALYNEQFF. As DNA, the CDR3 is TGTGCCAGCAGTACGACGGGACTAGCGCTTTACAATGAGCAGTTCTTC.

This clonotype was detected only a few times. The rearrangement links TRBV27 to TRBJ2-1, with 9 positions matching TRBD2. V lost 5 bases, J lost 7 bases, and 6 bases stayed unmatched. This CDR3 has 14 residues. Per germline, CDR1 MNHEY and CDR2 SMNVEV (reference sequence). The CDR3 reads CASSIAGVGNEQFF. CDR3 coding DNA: TGTGCCAGCAGTATAGCGGGAGTGGGGAATGAGCAGTTCTTC.

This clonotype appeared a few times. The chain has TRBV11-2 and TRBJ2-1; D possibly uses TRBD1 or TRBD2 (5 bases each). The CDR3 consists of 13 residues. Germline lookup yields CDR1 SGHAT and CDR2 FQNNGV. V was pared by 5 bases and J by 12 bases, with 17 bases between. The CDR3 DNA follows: TGTGCCAGCAGCCCCTCGGTCGGGGCGGGGCAGTTCTTC. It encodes CASSPSVGAGQFF. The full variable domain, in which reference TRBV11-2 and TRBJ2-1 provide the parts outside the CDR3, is EAGVAQSPRYKIIEKRQSVAFWCNPISGHATLYWYQQILGQGPKLLIQFQNNGVVDDSQLPKDRFSAERLKGVDSTLKIQPAKLEDSAVYLCASSPSVGAGQFFGPGTRLTVL.

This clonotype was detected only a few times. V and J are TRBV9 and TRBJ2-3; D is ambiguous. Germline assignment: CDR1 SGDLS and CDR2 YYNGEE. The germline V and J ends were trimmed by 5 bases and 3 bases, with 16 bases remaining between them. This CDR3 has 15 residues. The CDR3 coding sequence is TGTGCCAGCAGTCGCCTATTCTCCGGGACAGATACGCAGTATTTT. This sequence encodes CASSRLFSGTDTQYF.

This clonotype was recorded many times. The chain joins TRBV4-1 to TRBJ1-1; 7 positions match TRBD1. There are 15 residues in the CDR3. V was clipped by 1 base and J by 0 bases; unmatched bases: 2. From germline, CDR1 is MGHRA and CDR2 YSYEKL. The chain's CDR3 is CASSQGTGVNTEAFF. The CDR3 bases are TGCGCCAGCAGCCAAGGAACAGGGGTGAACACTGAAGCTTTCTTT.

In DNA form, the CDR3 reads TGCGCCAGCAGCCGGACAGTTGGACCAGATACGCAGTATTTT. Protein product: CASSRTVGPDTQYF. The chain carries TRBV5-1 and TRBJ2-3, with D perhaps matching TRBD1 (6 bases). Looked up from germline, CDR1 is SGHRS and CDR2 is YFSETQ. CDR3 length: 14 residues. The V and J ends lost 4 bases and 4 bases respectively, with 13 bases between them.

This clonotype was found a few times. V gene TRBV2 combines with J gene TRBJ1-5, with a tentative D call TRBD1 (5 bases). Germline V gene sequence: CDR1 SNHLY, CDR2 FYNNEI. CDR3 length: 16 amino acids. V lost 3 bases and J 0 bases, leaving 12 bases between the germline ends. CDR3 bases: TGTGCCAGCAGTGAGCCTGGGGGTACTAGCAATCAGCCCCAGCATTTT. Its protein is CASSEPGGTSNQPQHF.

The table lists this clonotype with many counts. The CDR3, as DNA: TGTGCCAGCAGTTTTTCCCCCCCCCACAAGTACTTC. It codes for CASSFSPPHKYF. The V call is TRBV12-3 or TRBV12-4, the J call TRBJ2-7; D is undetermined. The CDR3 extends over 12 amino acids. The V and J ends lost 3 bases and 11 bases respectively, with 14 bases between them.

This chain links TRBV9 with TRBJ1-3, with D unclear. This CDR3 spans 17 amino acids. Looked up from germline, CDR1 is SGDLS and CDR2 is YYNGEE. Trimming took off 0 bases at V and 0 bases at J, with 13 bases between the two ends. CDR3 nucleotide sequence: TGTGCCAGCAGCGTAGGCCAAACAGTAAACTCTGGAAACACCATATATTTT. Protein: CASSVGQTVNSGNTIYF.

The CDR3 loop reads CASSSVGNSPLHF. CDR3 in DNA: TGTGCCAGCAGCTCCGTCGGAAATTCACCCCTCCACTTT. The chain is built from TRBV3-1 and TRBJ1-6, with D hard to call. Germline V lookup: CDR1 LGHDT, CDR2 YNNKEL (reference sequence). The CDR3 loop spans 13 amino acids. Trimming took 5 bases from V and 7 from J, leaving 9 bases between them.

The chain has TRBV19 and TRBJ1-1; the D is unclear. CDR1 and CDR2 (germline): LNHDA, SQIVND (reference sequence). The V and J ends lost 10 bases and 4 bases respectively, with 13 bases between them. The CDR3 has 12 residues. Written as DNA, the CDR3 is TGTGCCATTGGGTTGGGAGGCACTGAAGCTTTCTTT. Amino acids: CAIGLGGTEAFF.

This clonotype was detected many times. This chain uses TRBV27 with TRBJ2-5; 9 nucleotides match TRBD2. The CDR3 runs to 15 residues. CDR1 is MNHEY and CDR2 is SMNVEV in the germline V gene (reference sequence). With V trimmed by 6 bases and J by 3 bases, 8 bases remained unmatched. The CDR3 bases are TGTGCCAGCAGGTTGGGGGTAGCGGGAGAAGAGACCCAGTACTTC. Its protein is CASRLGVAGEETQYF.

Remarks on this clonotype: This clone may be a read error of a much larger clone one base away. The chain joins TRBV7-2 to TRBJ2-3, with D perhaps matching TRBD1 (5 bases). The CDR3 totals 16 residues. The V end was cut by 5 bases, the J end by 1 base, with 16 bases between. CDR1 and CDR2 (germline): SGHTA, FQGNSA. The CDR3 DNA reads TGTGCCAGCAGCGATGGGGCCAGAGCTGGCACAGATACGCAGTATTTT. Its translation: CASSDGARAGTDTQYF.

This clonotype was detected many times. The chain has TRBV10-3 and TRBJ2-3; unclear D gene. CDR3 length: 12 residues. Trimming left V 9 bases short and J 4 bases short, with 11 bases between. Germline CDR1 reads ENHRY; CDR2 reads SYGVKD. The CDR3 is CAISRGPDTQYF. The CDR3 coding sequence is TGTGCCATTAGTCGAGGCCCAGATACGCAGTATTTT.

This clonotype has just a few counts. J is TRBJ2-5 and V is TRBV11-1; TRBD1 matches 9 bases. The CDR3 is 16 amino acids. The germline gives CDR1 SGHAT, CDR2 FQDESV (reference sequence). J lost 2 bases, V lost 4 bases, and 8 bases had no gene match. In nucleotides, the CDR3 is TGTGCCAGCAGCTCTACAGGGGGCGCACCACAAGAGACCCAGTACTTC. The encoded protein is CASSSTGGAPQETQYF.

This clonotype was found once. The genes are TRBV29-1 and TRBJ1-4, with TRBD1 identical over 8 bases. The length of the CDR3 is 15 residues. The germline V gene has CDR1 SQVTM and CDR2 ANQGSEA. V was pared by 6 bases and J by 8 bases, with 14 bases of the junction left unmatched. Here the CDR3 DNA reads TGCAGCGTCGGGGCGGGGACAGGTGTTTGGGAAAAACTGTTTTTT. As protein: CSVGAGTGVWEKLFF.

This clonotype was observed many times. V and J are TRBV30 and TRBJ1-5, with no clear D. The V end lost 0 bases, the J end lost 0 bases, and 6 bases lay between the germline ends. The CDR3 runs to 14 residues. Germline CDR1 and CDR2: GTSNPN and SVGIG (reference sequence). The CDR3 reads CAWSVIGSNQPQHF. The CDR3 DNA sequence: TGTGCCTGGAGTGTAATAGGTAGCAATCAGCCCCAGCATTTT.

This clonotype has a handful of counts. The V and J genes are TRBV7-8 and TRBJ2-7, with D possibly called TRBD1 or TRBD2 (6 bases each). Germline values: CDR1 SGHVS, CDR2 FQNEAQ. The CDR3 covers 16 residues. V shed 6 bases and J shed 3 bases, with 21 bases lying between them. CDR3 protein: CASSFHGSGGFYEQYF. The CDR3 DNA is TGTGCCAGCAGTTTCCACGGTTCCGGGGGCTTCTACGAGCAGTACTTC.

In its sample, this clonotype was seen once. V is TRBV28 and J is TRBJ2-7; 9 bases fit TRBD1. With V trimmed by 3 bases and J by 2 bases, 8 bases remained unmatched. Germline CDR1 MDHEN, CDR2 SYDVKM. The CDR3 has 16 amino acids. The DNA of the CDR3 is TGTGCCAGCAGTTTGCCCCCGGGACAGGGCCCCTACGAGCAGTACTTC. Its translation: CASSLPPGQGPYEQYF.

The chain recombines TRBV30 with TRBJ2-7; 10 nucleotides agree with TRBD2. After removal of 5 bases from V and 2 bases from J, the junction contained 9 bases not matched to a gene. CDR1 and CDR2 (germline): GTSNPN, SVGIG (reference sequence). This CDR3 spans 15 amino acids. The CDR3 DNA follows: TGTGCCTGGCACCCTGGACTAGCGGAGACCTACGAGCAGTACTTC. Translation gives CAWHPGLAETYEQYF.

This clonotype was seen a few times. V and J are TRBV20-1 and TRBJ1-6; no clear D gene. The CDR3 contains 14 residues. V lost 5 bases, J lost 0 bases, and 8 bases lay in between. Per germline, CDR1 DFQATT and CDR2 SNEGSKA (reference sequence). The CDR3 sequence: CSARYSSYNSPLHF. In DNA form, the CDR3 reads TGCAGTGCTCGCTACAGCTCCTATAATTCACCCCTCCACTTT.

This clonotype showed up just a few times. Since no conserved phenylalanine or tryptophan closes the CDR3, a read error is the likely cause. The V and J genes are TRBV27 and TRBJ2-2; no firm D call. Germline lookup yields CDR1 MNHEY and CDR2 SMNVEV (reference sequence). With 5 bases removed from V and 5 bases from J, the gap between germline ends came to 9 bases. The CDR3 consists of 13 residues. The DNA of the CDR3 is TGTGCCAGCAGTGTAACGGGTACCGGGGAGCTGTTTCTT. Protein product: CASSVTGTGELFL.

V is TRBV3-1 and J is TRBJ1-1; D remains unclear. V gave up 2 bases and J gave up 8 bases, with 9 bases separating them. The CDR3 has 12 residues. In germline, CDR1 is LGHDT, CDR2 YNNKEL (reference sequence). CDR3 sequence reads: CASSQNGMEAFF. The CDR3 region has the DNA TGTGCCAGCAGCCAAAATGGCATGGAAGCTTTCTTT.

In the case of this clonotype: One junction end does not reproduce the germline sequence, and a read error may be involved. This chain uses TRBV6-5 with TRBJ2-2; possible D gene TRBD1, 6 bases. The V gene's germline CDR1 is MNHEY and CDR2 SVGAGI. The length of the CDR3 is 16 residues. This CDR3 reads CASSQSGHYNTGEPFF. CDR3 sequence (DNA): TGTGCCAGCAGTCAGTCGGGACATTATAACACCGGGGAGCCGTTTTTT.

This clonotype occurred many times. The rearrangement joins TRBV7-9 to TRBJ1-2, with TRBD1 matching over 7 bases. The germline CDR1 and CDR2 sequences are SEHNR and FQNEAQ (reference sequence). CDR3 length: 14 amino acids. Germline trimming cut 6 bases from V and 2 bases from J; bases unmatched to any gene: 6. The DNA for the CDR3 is TGTGCCAGCAGTCTACAGGGGAACAACTATGGCTACACCTTC. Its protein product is CASSLQGNNYGYTF.

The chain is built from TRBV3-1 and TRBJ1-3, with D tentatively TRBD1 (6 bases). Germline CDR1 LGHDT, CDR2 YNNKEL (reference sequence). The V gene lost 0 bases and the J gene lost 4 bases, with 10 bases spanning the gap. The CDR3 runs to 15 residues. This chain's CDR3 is CASSQETGAGNTIYF. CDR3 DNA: TGTGCCAGCAGCCAAGAAACGGGGGCCGGAAACACCATATATTTT.